This T cell receptor (beta chain) was sequenced during a study of blood T cell repertoires in COVID-19. Study-wide context: Nucleic acid was either cDNA or gDNA, and it came from T cells, B-cell-depleted T cells, or PBMCs.

The CDR3 is 12 amino acids. The V gene lost 4 bases and the J gene lost 6 bases, with 12 bases spanning the gap. Germline V gene data show CDR1 as GTSNPN and CDR2 as SVGIG (reference sequence). The participants were between about 18 and 90 years old and came from under 25 US areas. Recovery meant two consecutive negative NP/OP PCR tests, professional clearance, or resolved symptoms. Original processing notes: Counts of nucleated cells, estimated from reference gene primer amplification, were obtained. TCRdb's table, derived via immunoSEQ multiplex PCR, lists solely in-frame clones and lacks some. V and J calls and clone size are copied from that table; D and trimming were computed from the DNA. This table has some 390,000 clones, approximately 90% appearing once.

V and J are TRBV30 and TRBJ1-1, with a possible D match to TRBD1 (5 bases). This clonotype originated in a man younger than 45 who had recovered from COVID-19. Source material: PBMCs or T cells enriched from blood (not recorded which). DNA for the CDR3: TGTGCCTGGATGCAGGGTCTGTCTGAAGCTTTCTTT. Amino acid sequence: CAWMQGLSEAFF.